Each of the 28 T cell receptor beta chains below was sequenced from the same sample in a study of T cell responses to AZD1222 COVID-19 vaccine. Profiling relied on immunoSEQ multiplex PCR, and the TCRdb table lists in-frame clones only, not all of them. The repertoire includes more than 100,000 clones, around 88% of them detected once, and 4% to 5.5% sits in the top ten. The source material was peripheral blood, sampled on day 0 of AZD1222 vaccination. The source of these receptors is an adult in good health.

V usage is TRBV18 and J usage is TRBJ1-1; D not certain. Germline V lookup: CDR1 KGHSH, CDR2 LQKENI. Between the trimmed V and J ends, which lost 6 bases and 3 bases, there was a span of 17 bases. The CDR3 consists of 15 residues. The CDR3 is CASSPAQGWYTEAFF. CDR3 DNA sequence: TGTGCCAGCTCCCCCGCCCAAGGGTGGTACACTGAAGCTTTCTTT.

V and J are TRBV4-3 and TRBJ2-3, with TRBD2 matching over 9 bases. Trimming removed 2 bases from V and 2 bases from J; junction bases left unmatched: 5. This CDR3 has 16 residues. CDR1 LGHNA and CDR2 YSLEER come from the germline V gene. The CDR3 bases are TGCGCCAGCAGCCAAAGGACGGGACTAGCCACAGATACGCAGTATTTT. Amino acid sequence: CASSQRTGLATDTQYF.

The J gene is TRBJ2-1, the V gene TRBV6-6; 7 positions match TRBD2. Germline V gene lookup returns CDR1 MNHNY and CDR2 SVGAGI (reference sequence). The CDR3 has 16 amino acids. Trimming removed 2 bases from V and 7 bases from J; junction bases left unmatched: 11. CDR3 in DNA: TGTGCCAGCAGTTACAAGCGGGGCATAGTAGTTAATGAGCAGTTCTTC. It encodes CASSYKRGIVVNEQFF.

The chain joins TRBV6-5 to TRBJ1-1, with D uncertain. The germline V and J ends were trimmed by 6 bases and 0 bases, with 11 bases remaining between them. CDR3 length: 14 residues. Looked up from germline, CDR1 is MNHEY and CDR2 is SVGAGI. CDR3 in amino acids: CASSPGRLNTEAFF. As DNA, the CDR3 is TGTGCCAGCAGCCCCGGACGGTTGAACACTGAAGCTTTCTTT.

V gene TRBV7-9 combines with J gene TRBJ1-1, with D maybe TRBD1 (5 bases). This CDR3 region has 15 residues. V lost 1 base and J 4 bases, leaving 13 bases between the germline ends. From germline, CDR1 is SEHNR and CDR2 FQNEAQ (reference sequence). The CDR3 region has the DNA TGTGCCAGCAGCTTAGACCAATGGGGGGTCACTGAAGCTTTCTTT. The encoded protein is CASSLDQWGVTEAFF.

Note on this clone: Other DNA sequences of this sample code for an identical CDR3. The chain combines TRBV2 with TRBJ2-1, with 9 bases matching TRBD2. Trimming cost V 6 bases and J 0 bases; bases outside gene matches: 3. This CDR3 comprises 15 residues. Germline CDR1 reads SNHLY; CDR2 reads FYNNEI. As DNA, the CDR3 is TGTGCCAGCAGGGATAGCGGGGGCTCCTACAATGAGCAGTTCTTC. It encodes CASRDSGGSYNEQFF. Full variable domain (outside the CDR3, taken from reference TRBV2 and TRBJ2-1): EPEVTQTPSHQVTQMGQEVILRCVPISNHLYFYWYRQILGQKVEFLVSFYNNEISEKSEIFDDQFSVERPDGSNFTLKIRSTKLEDSAMYFCASRDSGGSYNEQFFGPGTRLTVL.

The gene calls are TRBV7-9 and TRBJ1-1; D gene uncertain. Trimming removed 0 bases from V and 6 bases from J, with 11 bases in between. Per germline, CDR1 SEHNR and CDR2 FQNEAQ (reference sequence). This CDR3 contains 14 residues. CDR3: CASSLAGRVAEAFF. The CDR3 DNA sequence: TGTGCCAGCAGCTTAGCGGGAAGGGTCGCTGAAGCTTTCTTT.

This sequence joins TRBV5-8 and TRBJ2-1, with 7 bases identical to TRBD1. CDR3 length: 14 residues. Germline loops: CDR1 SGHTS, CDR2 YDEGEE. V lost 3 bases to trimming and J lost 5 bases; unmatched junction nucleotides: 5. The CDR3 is CASSSGQSNNEQFF. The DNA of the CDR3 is TGTGCCAGCAGCTCGGGACAGTCGAACAATGAGCAGTTCTTC.

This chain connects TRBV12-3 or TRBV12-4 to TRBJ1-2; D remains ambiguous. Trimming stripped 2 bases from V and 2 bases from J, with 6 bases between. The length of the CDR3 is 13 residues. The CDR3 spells CASSLNPNYGYTF. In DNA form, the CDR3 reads TGTGCCAGCAGTTTAAACCCAAACTATGGCTACACCTTC.

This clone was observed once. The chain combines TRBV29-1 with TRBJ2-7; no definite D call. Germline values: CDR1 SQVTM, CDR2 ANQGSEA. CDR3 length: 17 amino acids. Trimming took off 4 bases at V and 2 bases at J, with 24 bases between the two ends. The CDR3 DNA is TGCAGCGTTGCAGGCGTATACGAGGCCGCCCGAACCTACGAGCAGTACTTC. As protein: CSVAGVYEAARTYEQYF.

CDR3 nucleotides: TGTGCCAGCAGTTACTCGTACGGGGGTAATGAAAAACTGTTTTTT. Amino acids: CASSYSYGGNEKLFF. V and J are TRBV6-5 and TRBJ1-4; maybe TRBD1 (5 bases). The CDR3 is made up of 15 amino acids. With 0 bases removed from V and 4 bases from J, the gap between germline ends came to 9 bases. Germline V gene lookup returns CDR1 MNHEY and CDR2 SVGAGI.

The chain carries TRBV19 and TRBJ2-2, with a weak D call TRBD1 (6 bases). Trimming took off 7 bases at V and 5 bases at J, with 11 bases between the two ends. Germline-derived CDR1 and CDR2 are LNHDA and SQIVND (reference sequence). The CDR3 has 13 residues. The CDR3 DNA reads TGTGCCAGTACAAAACAGGGTACCGGGGAGCTGTTTTTT. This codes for CASTKQGTGELFF.

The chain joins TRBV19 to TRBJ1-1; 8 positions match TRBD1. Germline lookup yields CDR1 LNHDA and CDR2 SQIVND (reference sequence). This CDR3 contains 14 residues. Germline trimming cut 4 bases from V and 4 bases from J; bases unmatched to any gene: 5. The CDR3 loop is CASSTETGVTEAFF. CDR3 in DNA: TGTGCCAGTAGTACCGAGACAGGGGTCACTGAAGCTTTCTTT.

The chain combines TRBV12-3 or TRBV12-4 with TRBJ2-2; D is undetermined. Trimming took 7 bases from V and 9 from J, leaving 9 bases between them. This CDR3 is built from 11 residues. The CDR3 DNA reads TGTGCCAGCACCCTGGGGTGGGAGCTGTTTTTT. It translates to CASTLGWELFF.

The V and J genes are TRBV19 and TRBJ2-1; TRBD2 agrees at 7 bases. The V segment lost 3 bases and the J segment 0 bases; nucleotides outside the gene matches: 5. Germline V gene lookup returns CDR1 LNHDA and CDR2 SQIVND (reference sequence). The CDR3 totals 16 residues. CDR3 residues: CASSMLRGSSYNEQFF. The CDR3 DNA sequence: TGTGCCAGTAGTATGTTGCGGGGGAGCTCCTACAATGAGCAGTTCTTC.

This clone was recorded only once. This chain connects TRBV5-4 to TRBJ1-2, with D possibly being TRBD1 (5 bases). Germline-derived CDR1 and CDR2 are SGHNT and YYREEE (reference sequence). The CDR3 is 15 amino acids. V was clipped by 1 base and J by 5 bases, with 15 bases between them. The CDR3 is CASSLNGGMRYGYTF. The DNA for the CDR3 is TGTGCCAGCAGCTTGAACGGGGGGATGAGGTATGGCTACACCTTC. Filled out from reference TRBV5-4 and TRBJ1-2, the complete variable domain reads ETGVTQSPTHLIKTRGQQVTLRCSSQSGHNTVSWYQQALGQGPQFIFQYYREEENGRGNFPPRFSGLQFPNYSSELNVNALELDDSALYLCASSLNGGMRYGYTFGSGTRLTVV.

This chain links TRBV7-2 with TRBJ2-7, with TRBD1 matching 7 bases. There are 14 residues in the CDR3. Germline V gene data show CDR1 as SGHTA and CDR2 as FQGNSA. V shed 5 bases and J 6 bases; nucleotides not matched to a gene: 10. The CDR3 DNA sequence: TGTGCCAGCAGCCTTCGACAGGGCTCCCTCGAGCAGTACTTC. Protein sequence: CASSLRQGSLEQYF.

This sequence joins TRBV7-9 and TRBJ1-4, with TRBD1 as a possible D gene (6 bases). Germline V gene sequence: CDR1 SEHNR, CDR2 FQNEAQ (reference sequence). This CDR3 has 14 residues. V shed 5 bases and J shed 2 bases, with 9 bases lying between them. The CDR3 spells CASSRGATNEKLFF. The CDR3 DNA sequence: TGTGCCAGCAGCCGGGGGGCCACTAATGAAAAACTGTTTTTT.

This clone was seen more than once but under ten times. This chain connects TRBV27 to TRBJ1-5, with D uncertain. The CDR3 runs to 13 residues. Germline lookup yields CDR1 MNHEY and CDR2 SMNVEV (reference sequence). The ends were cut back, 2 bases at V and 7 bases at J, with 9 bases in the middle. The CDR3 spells CASSLDVGQPQHF. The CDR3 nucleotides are TGTGCCAGCAGTTTAGACGTAGGCCAGCCCCAGCATTTT.

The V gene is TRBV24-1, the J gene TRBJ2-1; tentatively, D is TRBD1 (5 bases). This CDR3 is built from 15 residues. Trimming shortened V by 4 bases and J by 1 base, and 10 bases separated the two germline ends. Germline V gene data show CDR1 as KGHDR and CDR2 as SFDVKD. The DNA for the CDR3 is TGTGCCACCAGTGACAACTCAGGGTCCTACAATGAGCAGTTCTTC. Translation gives CATSDNSGSYNEQFF.

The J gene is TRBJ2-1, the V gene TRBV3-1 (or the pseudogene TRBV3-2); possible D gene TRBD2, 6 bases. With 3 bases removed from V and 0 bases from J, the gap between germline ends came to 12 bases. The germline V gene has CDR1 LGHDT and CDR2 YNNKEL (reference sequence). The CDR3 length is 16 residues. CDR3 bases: TGTGCCAGCAGCCATTATGGGGGGAGCTCCTACAATGAGCAGTTCTTC. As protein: CASSHYGGSSYNEQFF.

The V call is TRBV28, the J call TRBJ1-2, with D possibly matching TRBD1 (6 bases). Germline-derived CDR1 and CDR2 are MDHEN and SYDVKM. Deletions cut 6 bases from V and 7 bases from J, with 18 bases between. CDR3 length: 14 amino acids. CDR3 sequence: CASRANWGALGYTF. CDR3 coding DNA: TGTGCCAGCAGAGCCAATTGGGGGGCGCTTGGCTACACCTTC.

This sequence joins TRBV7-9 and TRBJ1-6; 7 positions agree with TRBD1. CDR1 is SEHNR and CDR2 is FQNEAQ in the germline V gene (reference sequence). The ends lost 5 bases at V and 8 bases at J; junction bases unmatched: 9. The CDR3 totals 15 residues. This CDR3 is CASSRIGTADSPLHF. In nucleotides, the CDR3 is TGTGCCAGCAGCCGAATAGGGACAGCAGATTCACCCCTCCACTTT.

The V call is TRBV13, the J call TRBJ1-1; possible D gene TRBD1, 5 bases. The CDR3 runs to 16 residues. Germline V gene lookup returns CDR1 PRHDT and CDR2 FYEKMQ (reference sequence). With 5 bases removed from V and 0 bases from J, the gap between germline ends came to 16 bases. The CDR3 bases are TGTGCCAGCAGCGAGGAGCGGGGCGGAATGAACACTGAAGCTTTCTTT. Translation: CASSEERGGMNTEAFF.

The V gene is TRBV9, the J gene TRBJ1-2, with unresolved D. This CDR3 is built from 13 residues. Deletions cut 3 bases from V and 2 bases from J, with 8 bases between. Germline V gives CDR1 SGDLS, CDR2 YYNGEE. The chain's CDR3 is CASSATVNYGYTF. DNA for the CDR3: TGTGCCAGCAGCGCAACCGTGAACTATGGCTACACCTTC.

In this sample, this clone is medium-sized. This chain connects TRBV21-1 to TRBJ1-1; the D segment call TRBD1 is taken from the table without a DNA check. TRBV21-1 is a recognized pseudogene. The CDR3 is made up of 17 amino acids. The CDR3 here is CASSSSTTDRIGTEAFF. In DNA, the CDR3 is TGTGCCAGCAGCTCATCTACTACGGACAGAATTGGCACTGAAGCTTTCTTT.

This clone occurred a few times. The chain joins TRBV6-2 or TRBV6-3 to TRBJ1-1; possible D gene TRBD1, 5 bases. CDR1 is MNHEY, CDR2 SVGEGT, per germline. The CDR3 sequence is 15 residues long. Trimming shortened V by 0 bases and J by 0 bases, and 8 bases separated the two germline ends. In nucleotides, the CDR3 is TGTGCCAGCAGTTACTCGAAACAGGTGAACACTGAAGCTTTCTTT. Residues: CASSYSKQVNTEAFF.

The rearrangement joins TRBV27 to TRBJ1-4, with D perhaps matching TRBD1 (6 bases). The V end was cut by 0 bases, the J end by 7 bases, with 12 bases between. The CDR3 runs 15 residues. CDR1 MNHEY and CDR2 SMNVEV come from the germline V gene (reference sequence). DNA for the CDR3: TGTGCCAGCAGTTTATCCGGACAGTATGTTGAAAAACTGTTTTTT. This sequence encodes CASSLSGQYVEKLFF.